Each of the 30 T cell receptor beta chains below was sequenced from the same sample in a study of CD4 T cells in relation to SARS-CoV-2 and coronaviruses. Unexposed donor CD4+ T cells date from about 2011-2019, before the COVID-19 pandemic. After less than 11 days of culture, CD4+ T cells were isolated. Antigens for these TCRs are unknown. Profiling relied on immunoSEQ multiplex PCR, and the TCRdb table lists in-frame clones only, not all of them. The table shows 15,000 to 20,000 clones, with 75% to 85% occurring only once. The sample taken for sequencing was CD4+ T cells from PBMCs, cultured in vitro. The receptors come from a human donor in good health.

V usage is TRBV28 and J usage is TRBJ1-4, with a tentative D call TRBD1 (6 bases). The germline V gene encodes CDR1 MDHEN and CDR2 SYDVKM. V was pared by 4 bases and J by 10 bases, with 13 bases between. The CDR3 is 13 amino acids. The CDR3 spells CASSSGDSRKLFF. In DNA, the CDR3 is TGTGCCAGCAGTTCAGGGGATTCCCGAAAACTGTTTTTT.

The rearrangement uses TRBV10-3 and TRBJ2-5; no reliable D call. Trimming removed 2 bases at V and 1 base at J, with 8 bases between. Germline V CDR1 and CDR2: ENHRY, SYGVKD. The CDR3 spans 14 residues. The CDR3 sequence: CAISEGITQETQYF. In nucleotides, the CDR3 is TGTGCCATCAGTGAGGGGATCACCCAAGAGACCCAGTACTTC.

The gene calls are TRBV5-4 and TRBJ2-7; 8 bases line up with TRBD2. Germline-derived CDR1 and CDR2 are SGHNT and YYREEE (reference sequence). Trimming cost V 1 base and J 6 bases; bases outside gene matches: 3. The CDR3 consists of 13 residues. The CDR3 sequence is CASSLSGGTEQYF. For the CDR3, the DNA is TGTGCCAGCAGCTTGTCGGGAGGGACCGAGCAGTACTTC. Full variable domain (outside the CDR3, taken from reference TRBV5-4 and TRBJ2-7): ETGVTQSPTHLIKTRGQQVTLRCSSQSGHNTVSWYQQALGQGPQFIFQYYREEENGRGNFPPRFSGLQFPNYSSELNVNALELDDSALYLCASSLSGGTEQYFGPGTRLTVT.

The chain links TRBV7-2 to TRBJ2-4; TRBD2 matches 10 bases. The V gene's germline CDR1 is SGHTA and CDR2 FQGNSA. The CDR3 has 15 amino acids. V shed 2 bases and J 4 bases; nucleotides not matched to a gene: 2. CDR3 sequence (DNA): TGTGCCAGCAGCTTACCGACTAGCGGGAAAAACATTCAGTACTTC. It codes for CASSLPTSGKNIQYF.

The CDR3, as DNA: TGTGCCAGCAGTCAACCCAGACCCCCCTACAATGAGCAGTTCTTC. Amino acid sequence: CASSQPRPPYNEQFF. V usage is TRBV5-4 and J usage is TRBJ2-1, with D unresolved. The CDR3 is made up of 15 amino acids. Per the germline V gene, CDR1 is SGHNT and CDR2 is YYREEE (reference sequence). V lost 5 bases and J lost 2, with 14 bases in between.

The chain has TRBV4-1 and TRBJ2-1, with 9 nucleotides matching TRBD1. CDR1 and CDR2 from the germline V gene are MGHRA and YSYEKL. The length of the CDR3 is 16 residues. V shed 4 bases, J shed 6 bases, and the junction held 10 bases outside the gene matches. The CDR3 DNA follows: TGCGCCAGCAGCCCAGACCCGGGACAGGGTTTCAATGAGCAGTTCTTC. Translation: CASSPDPGQGFNEQFF.

This chain connects TRBV7-2 to TRBJ2-7; 11 bases align to TRBD2. Trimming cost V 5 bases and J 2 bases; bases outside gene matches: 5. Germline CDR1 and CDR2: SGHTA and FQGNSA. The CDR3 loop spans 15 amino acids. This CDR3 reads CASSPRTSGPYEQYF. The CDR3 DNA follows: TGTGCCAGCAGCCCACGGACTAGCGGGCCCTACGAGCAGTACTTC.

This chain joins TRBV3-1 (or the pseudogene TRBV3-2) and TRBJ1-2; TRBD1 agrees at 7 bases. Per the germline V gene, CDR1 is LGHDT and CDR2 is YNNKEL (reference sequence). With 2 bases clipped from V and 7 bases from J, the junction kept 7 bases outside the gene matches. The CDR3 is 14 amino acids. The CDR3 loop is CASSQPRGNFGYTF. The CDR3 DNA reads TGTGCCAGCAGCCAACCCAGGGGGAATTTTGGCTACACCTTC.

V gene TRBV9 combines with J gene TRBJ2-5, with 10 bases identical to TRBD1. Germline CDR1 SGDLS, CDR2 YYNGEE. CDR3 length: 15 residues. J was trimmed by 4 bases and V by 3 bases; bases with no gene match: 6. CDR3 amino acids: CASSGGTGVGETQYF. The CDR3 region has the DNA TGTGCCAGCAGCGGTGGGACAGGGGTTGGAGAGACCCAGTACTTC.

The rearrangement joins TRBV7-3 to TRBJ2-3, with a possible D match to TRBD1 (5 bases). The germline V gene encodes CDR1 SGHTA and CDR2 FQGTGA. The V and J ends lost 4 bases and 4 bases respectively, with 12 bases between them. The CDR3 is made up of 14 amino acids. The DNA of the CDR3 is TGTGCCAGCAGCTCCCAGGGCCGGGCAGATACGCAGTATTTT. Translating gives CASSSQGRADTQYF. The whole variable domain, remainder taken from reference TRBV7-3 and TRBJ2-3, is GAGVSQTPSNKVTEKGKYVELRCDPISGHTALYWYRQSLGQGPEFLIYFQGTGAADDSGLPNDRFFAVRPEGSVSTLKIQRTERGDSAVYLCASSSQGRADTQYFGPGTRLTVL.

The CDR3 region is CASSPLADTQYF. In DNA form, the CDR3 reads TGTGCCAGCAGTCCCCTAGCAGATACGCAGTATTTT. This chain connects TRBV12-3 or TRBV12-4 to TRBJ2-3; unclear D gene. The CDR3 is 12 amino acids. Trimming stripped 5 bases from V and 4 bases from J, with 7 bases between.

The CDR3 is CASSFSSSNTEAFF. DNA of the CDR3: TGTGCCAGCAGCTTCTCCTCGTCGAACACTGAAGCTTTCTTT. The chain employs TRBV7-6 and TRBJ1-1; D not resolved. Germline assignment: CDR1 SGHVS and CDR2 FNYEAQ. Trimming pared 3 bases from V and 1 base from J, leaving 9 bases between. The CDR3 totals 14 residues.

The chain joins TRBV4-1 to TRBJ2-7; 7 bases are a match to TRBD2. After removal of 4 bases from V and 3 bases from J, the junction contained 9 bases not matched to a gene. Germline CDR1 reads MGHRA; CDR2 reads YSYEKL. The CDR3 loop spans 15 amino acids. This chain's CDR3 is CASSLRGDFDYEQYF. The CDR3 DNA follows: TGCGCCAGCAGCCTCCGGGGGGACTTCGACTACGAGCAGTACTTC.

The chain joins TRBV4-3 to TRBJ2-2; no reliable D call. The CDR3 runs to 15 residues. The germline V gene has CDR1 LGHNA and CDR2 YSLEER. V was trimmed by 1 base and J by 0 bases, leaving 6 bases between them. In nucleotides, the CDR3 is TGCGCCAGCAGCCAAGCAGGAACGAACACCGGGGAGCTGTTTTTT. Translating gives CASSQAGTNTGELFF.

As DNA, the CDR3 is TGTGCCAGCAGCGTAGGACTAGCGGGGAACACCGGGGAGCTGTTTTTT. Its translation is CASSVGLAGNTGELFF. This chain connects TRBV9 to TRBJ2-2; 10 nucleotides align to TRBD2. With V trimmed by 0 bases and J by 1 base, 0 bases remained unmatched. This CDR3 is 16 amino acids long. Per the germline V gene, CDR1 is SGDLS and CDR2 is YYNGEE.

The chain carries TRBV19 and TRBJ2-2; D is possibly TRBD1 (5 bases). CDR1 is LNHDA, CDR2 SQIVND, per germline (reference sequence). The CDR3 loop spans 18 amino acids. Trimming removed 3 bases from V and 0 bases from J, with 17 bases in between. Written as DNA, the CDR3 is TGTGCCAGTAGTATTCTAGGGTCAGGGCATCCGAACACCGGGGAGCTGTTTTTT. Its translation is CASSILGSGHPNTGELFF.

The CDR3 sequence is CASSFDAGTGTYNEQFF. The CDR3 bases are TGTGCCAGTAGTTTCGACGCCGGGACAGGGACCTACAATGAGCAGTTCTTC. The chain joins TRBV19 to TRBJ2-1, with 9 positions matching TRBD1. V shed 5 bases and J 2 bases; nucleotides not matched to a gene: 10. The CDR3 totals 17 residues. The germline CDR1 and CDR2 sequences are LNHDA and SQIVND (reference sequence).

In DNA, the CDR3 is TGTGCCAGCGGGGGACAGGGGGGCAATCAGCCCCAGCATTTT. Translation: CASGGQGGNQPQHF. The chain is built from TRBV6-5 and TRBJ1-5, with 11 bases aligning to TRBD1. Germline CDR1 MNHEY, CDR2 SVGAGI. The CDR3 contains 14 residues. J was trimmed by 2 bases and V by 8 bases; bases with no gene match: 2.

V gene TRBV7-9 combines with J gene TRBJ1-2; 7 bases are a match to TRBD1. Trimming removed 2 bases from V and 6 bases from J; junction bases left unmatched: 6. The CDR3 is 14 residues long. Germline CDR1 reads SEHNR; CDR2 reads FQNEAQ (reference sequence). CDR3 amino acids: CASSLTGAIDGYTF. Here the CDR3 DNA reads TGTGCCAGCAGCTTAACAGGGGCGATAGATGGCTACACCTTC.

CDR3 sequence (DNA): TGCGCCAGCAGCCAAGGAATGTTGGGGGGCCCAAGGACCGGGGAGCTGTTTTTT. It codes for CASSQGMLGGPRTGELFF. The V call is TRBV4-1, the J call TRBJ2-2, with D perhaps given as TRBD1 or TRBD2 (6 bases each). The CDR3 has 18 amino acids. Germline V gives CDR1 MGHRA, CDR2 YSYEKL. Between the trimmed V and J ends, which lost 1 base and 5 bases, there was a span of 20 bases.

This clone was counted only a few times. The CDR3 region has the DNA TGTGCCAGCAACCGTCAAGAGACCCAGTACTTC. Encoded protein: CASNRQETQYF. V is TRBV7-9 and J is TRBJ2-5; D is unresolved. Looked up from germline, CDR1 is SEHNR and CDR2 is FQNEAQ (reference sequence). V was pared by 7 bases and J by 2 bases, with 5 bases between. The CDR3 is made up of 11 amino acids.

This clone was found a few times. The CDR3 loop is CASSQDLDRYSPLHF. The CDR3 DNA sequence: TGTGCCAGCAGCCAAGATTTGGACAGATATTCACCCCTCCACTTT. The gene calls are TRBV3-1 (or the pseudogene TRBV3-2) and TRBJ1-6; D perhaps matches TRBD1 (6 bases). The CDR3 has 15 amino acids. V dropped 0 bases and J dropped 8 bases, with 11 bases sitting between them. Germline V gene data show CDR1 as LGHDT and CDR2 as YNNKEL (reference sequence).

This clone rates as medium-sized. This chain links TRBV5-8 with TRBJ1-2, with 8 bases aligning to TRBD1. The CDR3 has 16 residues. Germline V gene lookup returns CDR1 SGHTS and CDR2 YDEGEE. V lost 4 bases, J lost 5 bases, and 13 bases stayed unmatched. DNA for the CDR3: TGTGCCAGCAGCGCGAGCTCCGGGACAGGCTTTTATGGCTACACCTTC. Translated: CASSASSGTGFYGYTF.

This clone has more than one count but fewer than ten. The chain uses TRBV7-7 and TRBJ1-2; D remains unclear. The ends were cut back, 3 bases at V and 4 bases at J, with 9 bases in the middle. The CDR3 loop spans 13 amino acids. Per the germline V gene, CDR1 is SSHAT and CDR2 is FNYEAQ (reference sequence). The CDR3 reads CASSLSGAYGYTF. In DNA form, the CDR3 reads TGTGCCAGCAGCTTGTCGGGAGCCTATGGCTACACCTTC.

The chain couples TRBV7-2 to TRBJ2-5; D not certain. The CDR3 contains 13 residues. Germline-derived CDR1 and CDR2 are SGHTA and FQGNSA. Trimming stripped 5 bases from V and 0 bases from J, with 7 bases between. The CDR3, as DNA: TGTGCCAGCAGCCCATTTAACCAAGAGACCCAGTACTTC. Encoded protein: CASSPFNQETQYF.

This chain joins TRBV2 and TRBJ1-6, with no clear D. This CDR3 is built from 14 residues. CDR1 and CDR2 (germline): SNHLY, FYNNEI. V lost 1 base to trimming and J lost 8 bases, with 9 bases between them. The CDR3 loop reads CASSEVGNHSPLHF. Here the CDR3 DNA reads TGTGCCAGCAGTGAAGTGGGGAATCATTCACCCCTCCACTTT.

This sequence joins TRBV6-5 and TRBJ1-4; 7 nucleotides match TRBD1. The CDR3 has 15 residues. The V segment lost 0 bases and the J segment 3 bases; nucleotides outside the gene matches: 1. Germline loops: CDR1 MNHEY, CDR2 SVGAGI. This CDR3 reads CASSYSTGSNEKLFF. The DNA of the CDR3 is TGTGCCAGCAGTTACTCGACAGGGTCTAATGAAAAACTGTTTTTT.

The chain has TRBV4-1 and TRBJ1-5; D perhaps matches TRBD1 (5 bases). The V gene lost 5 bases and the J gene lost 0 bases, with 14 bases spanning the gap. There are 16 residues in the CDR3. The germline gives CDR1 MGHRA, CDR2 YSYEKL. For the CDR3, the DNA is TGCGCCAGCAGCGACGCTGGGGGAATTAGCAATCAGCCCCAGCATTTT. It codes for CASSDAGGISNQPQHF.

As DNA, the CDR3 is TGTGCCACCGGGACTTTTAGCTCCTACGAGCAGTACTTC. It encodes CATGTFSSYEQYF. The chain carries TRBV25-1 and TRBJ2-7; TRBD2 is a possible D gene (6 bases). This CDR3 has 13 residues. Trimming pared 10 bases from V and 0 bases from J, leaving 13 bases between. Germline CDR1 reads MGHDK; CDR2 reads SYGVNS.

J is TRBJ2-3 and V is TRBV30; 8 nucleotides align to TRBD2. V dropped 2 bases and J dropped 4; count of bases not matched to a gene: 5. Germline loops: CDR1 GTSNPN, CDR2 SVGIG (reference sequence). The CDR3 loop spans 14 amino acids. The CDR3, as DNA: TGTGCCTGGAGTTCCGGGACTAGTGCAGATACGCAGTATTTT. This gives the protein CAWSSGTSADTQYF.